Following are 17 T cell receptor beta chains from one sample sequenced in a study of shared clonotypes between healthy human individuals. Naive CD8 cells were CD45RO-negative, positively selected for CCR7, excluding terminally differentiated effector memory CD45RA+ cells. This table comes from immunoSEQ multiplex PCR, and its TCRdb copy is limited to in-frame clones, with some not included. The sample records fewer than 1 million clones, approximately 96% being singletons. The sequenced sample consisted of naive CD8+ T cells sorted from blood. These receptors came from a man younger than 40 in good health.

CDR3 coding DNA: TGCAGCGTCCTACTTTCCGGGACTAGCGGGAGGCTTCGAAATGAGCAGTTCTTC. Protein sequence: CSVLLSGTSGRLRNEQFF. The genes are TRBV29-1 and TRBJ2-1, with 15 bases fitting TRBD2. With 6 bases clipped from V and 7 bases from J, the junction kept 16 bases outside the gene matches. Germline CDR1 SQVTM, CDR2 ANQGSEA. CDR3 length equals 18 residues.

The chain employs TRBV27 and TRBJ1-2; no clear D gene. CDR1 is MNHEY and CDR2 is SMNVEV in the germline V gene (reference sequence). The CDR3 sequence is 15 residues long. V was cut by 8 bases and J by 3 bases, with 19 bases left in between. The CDR3 region is CASAPVRQVDYGYTF. CDR3 coding DNA: TGTGCCAGCGCCCCCGTAAGGCAGGTTGACTATGGCTACACCTTC.

The chain links TRBV5-6 to TRBJ2-7; TRBD2 matches at 14 bases. The CDR3 covers 15 residues. V gave up 4 bases and J gave up 6 bases; unmatched junction bases: 6. CDR1 and CDR2 from the germline V gene are SGHDT and YYEEEE. CDR3 DNA: TGTGCCAGCAGCAAAGGGACTAGCGGGAGTCGCGAGCAGTACTTC. It is translated as CASSKGTSGSREQYF. The variable domain in full, with the rest retrieved from reference TRBV5-6 and TRBJ2-7, is DAGVTQSPTHLIKTRGQQVTLRCSPKSGHDTVSWYQQALGQGPQFIFQYYEEEERQRGNFPDRFSGHQFPNYSSELNVNALLLGDSALYLCASSKGTSGSREQYFGPGTRLTVT.

In DNA, the CDR3 is TGTGCCAGCAGCCGGGATTTTTTACTCAATGAGCAGTTCTTC. Amino acids: CASSRDFLLNEQFF. The gene calls are TRBV27 and TRBJ2-1, with D perhaps TRBD2 (5 bases). The CDR3 has 14 amino acids. V lost 6 bases to trimming and J lost 6 bases, with 15 bases between them. CDR1 and CDR2 (germline): MNHEY, SMNVEV (reference sequence).

The chain links TRBV25-1 to TRBJ2-5; 10 nucleotides align to TRBD1. The CDR3 covers 14 residues. Germline values: CDR1 MGHDK, CDR2 SYGVNS. The V segment lost 2 bases and the J segment 4 bases; nucleotides outside the gene matches: 1. The CDR3 protein is CASSEGDRGETQYF. In DNA, the CDR3 is TGTGCCAGCAGTGAAGGGGACAGGGGAGAGACCCAGTACTTC.

The rearrangement uses TRBV27 and TRBJ1-2; D perhaps matches TRBD1 (5 bases). V was pared by 6 bases and J by 4 bases, with 18 bases between. The CDR3 has 15 residues. Germline V gives CDR1 MNHEY, CDR2 SMNVEV (reference sequence). The CDR3 here is CASSSPNRISYGYTF. CDR3 bases: TGTGCCAGCAGCTCCCCAAACAGGATCTCCTATGGCTACACCTTC.

V usage is TRBV4-1 and J usage is TRBJ2-7; D remains ambiguous. This CDR3 has 13 residues. V lost 0 bases and J lost 4, with 7 bases in between. Germline-derived CDR1 and CDR2 are MGHRA and YSYEKL. In DNA, the CDR3 is TGCGCCAGCAGCCAAGAGGCGGAATACGAGCAGTACTTC. It codes for CASSQEAEYEQYF.

The V gene is TRBV5-1, the J gene TRBJ2-1; D unclear. CDR1 and CDR2 (germline): SGHRS, YFSETQ. There are 14 residues in the CDR3. Trimming stripped 0 bases from V and 7 bases from J, with 11 bases between. CDR3 protein: CASSLGKGLNEQFF. CDR3 sequence (DNA): TGCGCCAGCAGCTTGGGGAAGGGATTGAATGAGCAGTTCTTC.

DNA of the CDR3: TGTGCCAGCAGCTTACAAACCATGAACACTGAAGCTTTCTTT. Amino acid sequence: CASSLQTMNTEAFF. The chain carries TRBV7-2 and TRBJ1-1; no definite D call. The V end lost 2 bases, the J end lost 0 bases, and 7 bases lay between the germline ends. The CDR3 runs to 14 residues. CDR1 is SGHTA and CDR2 is FQGNSA in the germline V gene.

The chain employs TRBV5-6 and TRBJ1-2, with 8 positions matching TRBD1. The CDR3 runs to 14 residues. Germline V gene lookup returns CDR1 SGHDT and CDR2 YYEEEE. V trimming: 4 bases; J trimming: 5 bases; junction bases outside the gene matches: 7. The CDR3 here is CASSTDRVRYGYTF. The CDR3 region has the DNA TGTGCCAGCAGCACGGACAGGGTCCGATATGGCTACACCTTC.

CDR3 loop: CASSGGSRAYGYTF. The DNA for the CDR3 is TGTGCCAGCAGTGGTGGGTCCAGGGCCTACGGCTACACCTTC. The V and J genes are TRBV27 and TRBJ1-2, with TRBD1 as a possible D gene (5 bases). The length of the CDR3 is 14 residues. Germline assignment: CDR1 MNHEY and CDR2 SMNVEV (reference sequence). Trimming removed 5 bases from V and 8 bases from J, with 18 bases in between.

Turning to this clone: Other DNA sequences in the sample encode the same CDR3. The chain joins TRBV27 to TRBJ1-1; 7 nucleotides agree with TRBD1. The CDR3 is 13 amino acids. Trimming took 3 bases from V and 4 from J; bases not matched to a gene: 2. Germline values: CDR1 MNHEY, CDR2 SMNVEV (reference sequence). The CDR3 loop reads CASSFPGGTEAFF. CDR3 nucleotide sequence: TGTGCCAGCAGTTTTCCAGGGGGCACTGAAGCTTTCTTT.

The chain combines TRBV9 with TRBJ2-3; 13 bases map to TRBD2. The CDR3 spans 18 residues. J gave up 1 base and V 4 bases, and 9 bases lay outside the gene matches. Per germline, CDR1 SGDLS and CDR2 YYNGEE. The CDR3 DNA reads TGTGCCAGCAGCCCAGGACTAGCGGGAGTCATAGGCACAGATACGCAGTATTTT. Its translation is CASSPGLAGVIGTDTQYF.

The count of this clone is one. The V gene is TRBV7-6, the J gene TRBJ2-7; 7 bases map to TRBD1. Germline V CDR1 and CDR2: SGHVS, FNYEAQ. V gave up 1 base and J gave up 2 bases; unmatched junction bases: 8. This CDR3 comprises 16 residues. CDR3 sequence: CASSLVQGQPTYEQYF. CDR3 nucleotide sequence: TGTGCCAGCAGCTTAGTTCAGGGACAGCCAACCTACGAGCAGTACTTC.

The rearrangement links TRBV4-1 to TRBJ2-5; 7 bases line up with TRBD2. The CDR3 sequence is 17 residues long. From germline, CDR1 is MGHRA and CDR2 YSYEKL. V lost 1 base, J lost 2 bases, and 10 bases stayed unmatched. CDR3 DNA: TGCGCCAGCAGCCAAGCCACCTCGGGGGGTTTTCAAGAGACCCAGTACTTC. It translates to CASSQATSGGFQETQYF.

V and J are TRBV11-2 and TRBJ2-7, with 9 positions matching TRBD2. V shed 1 base and J 7 bases; nucleotides not matched to a gene: 14. Germline values: CDR1 SGHAT, CDR2 FQNNGV. The CDR3 is made up of 17 amino acids. The CDR3, as DNA: TGTGCCAGCAGCTTAGGTGTATTGTGGCGGGAGGGCTCAGAGCAGTACTTC. It codes for CASSLGVLWREGSEQYF.

The rearrangement joins TRBV6-4 to TRBJ2-2; no definite D call. The germline V gene encodes CDR1 MRHNA and CDR2 SNTAGT. This CDR3 is built from 18 residues. Trimming removed 9 bases from V and 6 bases from J, with 29 bases in between. The CDR3: CARHPGEPRLILAGELFF. CDR3 DNA sequence: TGTGCCAGGCACCCAGGAGAACCCCGCCTAATCTTGGCCGGGGAGCTGTTTTTT.